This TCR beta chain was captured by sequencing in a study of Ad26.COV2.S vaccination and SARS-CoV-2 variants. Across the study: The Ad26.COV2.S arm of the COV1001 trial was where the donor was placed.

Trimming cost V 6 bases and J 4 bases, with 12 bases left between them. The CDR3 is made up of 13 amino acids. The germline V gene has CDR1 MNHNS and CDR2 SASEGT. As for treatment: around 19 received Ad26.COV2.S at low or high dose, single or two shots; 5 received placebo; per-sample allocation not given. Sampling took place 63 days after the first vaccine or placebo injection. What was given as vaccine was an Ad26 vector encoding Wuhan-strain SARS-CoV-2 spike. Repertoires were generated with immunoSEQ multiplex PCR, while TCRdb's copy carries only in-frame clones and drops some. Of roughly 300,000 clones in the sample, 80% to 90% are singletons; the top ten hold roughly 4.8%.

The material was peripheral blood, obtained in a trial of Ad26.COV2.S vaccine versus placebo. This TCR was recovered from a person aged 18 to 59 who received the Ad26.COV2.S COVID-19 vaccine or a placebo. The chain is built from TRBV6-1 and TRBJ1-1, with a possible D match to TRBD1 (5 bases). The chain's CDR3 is CASSLDSSTEAFF. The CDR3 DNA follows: TGTGCCAGCAGCCTCGACAGTTCCACTGAAGCTTTCTTT.